This T cell receptor beta chain was sequenced in a study of blood T cell repertoires in COVID-19. Germline lookup yields CDR1 SGHDN and CDR2 FVKESK. Trimming shortened V by 1 base and J by 8 bases, and 14 bases separated the two germline ends. The CDR3 spans 14 residues. Some clones are missing from TCRdb's copy, which holds only in-frame ones; the method was immunoSEQ multiplex PCR. In the table there are about 210,000 clones, about 88% of which are singletons. The sample taken for sequencing was peripheral blood. The rearrangement uses TRBV14 and TRBJ1-1; perhaps TRBD1 as D (5 bases). The clonotype comes from a woman aged 40 to 50 with acute or convalescent COVID-19. The CDR3 spells CASSQAGQGGEAFF. In DNA form, the CDR3 reads TGTGCCAGCAGCCAAGCGGGGCAGGGAGGCGAAGCTTTCTTT.